The 20 T cell receptor beta chains in this list originate from one sample, sequenced in a study of T cells expressing NK-cell markers. TCRdb reprocessed the 5' RACE reads and reports one entry per CDR3 protein, with no DNA. Its table records 90,000 to 130,000 distinct CDR3 sequences. The sample comprised blood T cells: a sorted CD56 or NKG2C T cell subset, CD4+ or CD8+ T cells, or bulk PBMC T cells (not recorded which). These receptors were taken from a woman aged 18 to 75 in good health.

The chain combines TRBV27 with TRBJ2-1; the D call from TCRdb, TRBD2, cannot be confirmed without DNA. The CDR3 covers 18 residues. Germline CDR1 is MNHEY and CDR2 is SMNVEV (reference sequence). The CDR3 loop is CASSLYVSSGIRGNEQFF.

The rearrangement links TRBV5-5 to TRBJ2-7; TCRdb's D gene call, TRBD1, goes unchecked for lack of DNA. Germline V gene data show CDR1 as SGHKS and CDR2 as YYEKEE (reference sequence). The CDR3 runs to 17 residues. CDR3 protein: CASSLSGPLGLSYEQYF. Using reference TRBV5-5 and TRBJ2-7 for the parts outside the CDR3, the full variable domain is DAGVTQSPTHLIKTRGQQVTLRCSPISGHKSVSWYQQVLGQGPQFIFQYYEKEERGRGNFPDRFSARQFPNYSSELNVNALLLGDSALYLCASSLSGPLGLSYEQYFGPGTRLTVT.

CDR3 in amino acids: CASSARTGNSPYNEQFF. V gene TRBV9 combines with J gene TRBJ2-1; there is no DNA to check the TCRdb D call of TRBD1. Germline CDR1 is SGDLS and CDR2 is YYNGEE. The CDR3 totals 17 residues.

The chain carries TRBV29-1 and TRBJ2-6; the D gene TCRdb calls, TRBD1, cannot be checked with no DNA. This CDR3 region has 14 residues. Germline V gene data show CDR1 as SQVTM and CDR2 as ANQGSEA. The CDR3: CSVAGTPGANVLTF.

The chain carries TRBV29-1 and TRBJ2-5. Germline assignment: CDR1 SQVTM and CDR2 ANQGSEA. The CDR3 totals 13 residues. CDR3 sequence: CSVEKALGGTQYF.

The gene calls are TRBV4-1 and TRBJ2-5; the D call from TCRdb, TRBD1, cannot be confirmed without DNA. The CDR3 loop spans 14 amino acids. Germline values: CDR1 MGHRA, CDR2 YSYEKL. CDR3 protein: CASSPSVRAETQYF.

The chain couples TRBV5-6 to TRBJ2-4; the D gene TCRdb calls, TRBD2, cannot be checked with no DNA. CDR1 and CDR2 from the germline V gene are SGHDT and YYEEEE. The CDR3 length is 16 residues. The CDR3 region is CASSLELGLVENIQYF.

This sequence joins TRBV12-3 or TRBV12-4 and TRBJ2-5; TCRdb selects TRBD2, and the lack of DNA leaves this call unchecked. CDR3 length equals 14 residues. The CDR3 here is CASSFGPAGETQYF.

The chain links TRBV29-1 to TRBJ2-1; the TCRdb call, TRBD1, lacks DNA for checking. Per germline, CDR1 SQVTM and CDR2 ANQGSEA. This CDR3 has 12 residues. Here the CDR3 reads CSVAQGTDEQFF.

The V gene is TRBV30, the J gene TRBJ2-1; TCRdb reports TRBD2, a call that lacks DNA to check it against. CDR1 GTSNPN and CDR2 SVGIG come from the germline V gene (reference sequence). The CDR3 is made up of 15 amino acids. The CDR3 spells CAWRPTSGVYNEQFF.

This chain links TRBV27 with TRBJ2-7; the TCRdb call, TRBD2, lacks DNA for checking. The CDR3 totals 16 residues. Germline lookup yields CDR1 MNHEY and CDR2 SMNVEV (reference sequence). This CDR3 reads CASSPSTSGSSYEQYF.

V and J are TRBV4-2 and TRBJ2-3; TCRdb's D gene call, TRBD2, goes unchecked for lack of DNA. CDR1 LGHNA and CDR2 YNFKEQ come from the germline V gene. The CDR3 is 16 residues long. This chain's CDR3 is CASSQVAGGGTDTQYF.

The chain is built from TRBV6-5 and TRBJ2-1; TCRdb's D call, TRBD2, is unchecked because there is no DNA. This CDR3 has 16 residues. The V gene's germline CDR1 is MNHEY and CDR2 SVGAGI. The CDR3: CASSYSTSGSNNEQFF.

J is TRBJ2-3 and V is TRBV7-9; TCRdb returns TRBD2, unconfirmable since there is no DNA. CDR3 length: 17 residues. CDR1 is SEHNR and CDR2 is FQNEAQ in the germline V gene (reference sequence). CDR3 amino acids: CASSITWREWIEDTQYF.

The rearrangement joins TRBV7-9 to TRBJ2-1; without DNA, the TCRdb call of TRBD1 cannot be checked. This CDR3 is 16 amino acids long. Germline loops: CDR1 SEHNR, CDR2 FQNEAQ (reference sequence). The CDR3 sequence: CASSLRGLDALDEQFF.

This chain joins TRBV19 and TRBJ1-1. In germline, CDR1 is LNHDA, CDR2 SQIVND (reference sequence). This CDR3 comprises 11 residues. Here the CDR3 reads CASALSTEAFF.

The chain employs TRBV5-6 and TRBJ2-7; TCRdb proposes TRBD1, but this gene call is untestable without DNA. This CDR3 comprises 16 residues. The germline gives CDR1 SGHDT, CDR2 YYEEEE. The CDR3 protein is CASSPLSGTGEKVQYF.

This chain connects TRBV29-1 to TRBJ1-2; no DNA is available, so the TRBD1 call from TCRdb remains unchecked. CDR1 is SQVTM and CDR2 is ANQGSEA in the germline V gene. This CDR3 has 15 residues. The chain's CDR3 is CSVEARDRVFYGYTF.

V is TRBV20-1 and J is TRBJ2-1; TCRdb's D call, TRBD2, is unchecked because there is no DNA. The CDR3 has 16 amino acids. Per germline, CDR1 DFQATT and CDR2 SNEGSKA (reference sequence). CDR3 loop: CSAGRGASGGLDEQFF.

The V call is TRBV6-2 or TRBV6-3, the J call TRBJ1-5; TCRdb calls TRBD1, which cannot be checked without DNA. The germline V gene has CDR1 MNHEY and CDR2 SVGEGT. The CDR3 loop spans 15 amino acids. This CDR3 is CASSWGSDLNQPQHF.